Sequencing of this TCR beta chain was carried out in a study of blood T cell repertoires in COVID-19. Study as a whole: Italy, Spain and the United States were the sources of the convalescent and acute COVID-19 samples. From T cells, B-cell-depleted T cells, or PBMCs came the material, which was cDNA or gDNA.

The age range of participants was 18 to 89 years, with residence in about 25 US areas. Authors' processing steps: It was from reference gene primer amplification that nucleated cell counts were estimated. Profiling relied on immunoSEQ multiplex PCR, and the TCRdb table lists in-frame clones only, not all of them. Clone size and the V and J calls come from that table; the DNA yielded D and trimming. The sample records 200,000 to 250,000 clones, approximately 86% being singletons. Deletions cut 3 bases from V and 0 bases from J, with 6 bases between. In germline, CDR1 is LGHDT, CDR2 YNNKEL (reference sequence). The CDR3 runs 15 residues.

The chain joins TRBV3-1 (or the pseudogene TRBV3-2) to TRBJ2-6, with unresolved D. Sample: PBMCs or T cells enriched from blood (not recorded which). The receptor was isolated from a woman between 40 and 55 years old with acute COVID-19. The CDR3 coding sequence is TGTGCCAGCAGCCAGAGCAACTCTGGGGCCAACGTCCTGACTTTC. Protein product: CASSQSNSGANVLTF.